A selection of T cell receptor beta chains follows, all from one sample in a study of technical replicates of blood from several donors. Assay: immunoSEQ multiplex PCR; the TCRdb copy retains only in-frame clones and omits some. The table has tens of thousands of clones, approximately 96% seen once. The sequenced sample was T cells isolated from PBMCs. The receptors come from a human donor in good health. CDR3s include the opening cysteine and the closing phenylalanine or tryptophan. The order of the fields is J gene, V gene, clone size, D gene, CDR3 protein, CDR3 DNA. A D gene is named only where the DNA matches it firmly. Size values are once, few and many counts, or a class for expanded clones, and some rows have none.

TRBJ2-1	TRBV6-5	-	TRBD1	CASSSGTANNEQFF	TGTGCCAGCAGTTCCGGGACAGCCAACAATGAGCAGTTCTTC
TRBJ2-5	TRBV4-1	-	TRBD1	CASSQETGKRRETQYF	TGCGCCAGCAGCCAAGAGACAGGGAAAAGGAGAGAGACCCAGTACTTC
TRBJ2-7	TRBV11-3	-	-	CASSLGGKYEQYF	TGTGCCAGCAGCTTGGGCGGGAAGTACGAGCAGTACTTC
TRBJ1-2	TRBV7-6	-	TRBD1	CASSNRDRVGGYTF	TGTGCCAGCAGCAACCGGGACAGGGTTGGCGGCTACACCTTC
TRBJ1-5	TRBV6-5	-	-	CASSAGTGVQPQHF	TGTGCCAGCAGTGCCGGGACGGGGGTCCAGCCCCAGCATTTT
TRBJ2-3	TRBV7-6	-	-	CASSSQGLDTQYF	TGTGCCAGCAGCTCCCAGGGACTTGATACGCAGTATTTT
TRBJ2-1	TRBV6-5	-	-	CASKPGNSNNEQFF	TGTGCCAGCAAGCCGGGGAACTCGAACAATGAGCAGTTCTTC
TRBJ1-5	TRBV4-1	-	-	CASSQTGSQPQHF	TGCGCCAGCAGCCAAACAGGGAGTCAGCCCCAGCATTTT
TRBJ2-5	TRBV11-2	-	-	CASRVQGEETQYF	TGTGCCAGCAGGGTACAGGGTGAGGAGACCCAGTACTTC
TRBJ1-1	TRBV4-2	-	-	CASSPAGGGNTEAFF	TGTGCCAGCAGCCCCGCGGGGGGCGGGAACACTGAAGCTTTCTTT
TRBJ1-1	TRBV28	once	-	CASSSPPLNTEAFF	TGTGCCAGCAGTTCCCCCCCTCTCAACACTGAAGCTTTCTTT
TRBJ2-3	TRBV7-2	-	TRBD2	CASSLLAGEFTDTQYF	TGTGCCAGCAGCTTACTAGCGGGAGAATTTACAGATACGCAGTATTTT
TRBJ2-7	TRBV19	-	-	CASSSIRGSRKDGEQYF	TGTGCCAGTAGTAGTATTCGAGGGAGCAGGAAAGATGGTGAGCAGTACTTC
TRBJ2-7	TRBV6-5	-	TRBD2	CASSYNLAATYEQYF	TGTGCCAGCAGTTACAATCTAGCGGCTACCTACGAGCAGTACTTC
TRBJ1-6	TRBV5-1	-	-	CASSQFPPNSPLHF	TGCGCCAGCAGCCAATTCCCCCCCAATTCACCCCTCCACTTT
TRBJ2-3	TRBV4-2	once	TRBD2	CASSQGTSGSPDTQYF	TGTGCCAGCAGCCAAGGGACTAGCGGGAGCCCAGATACGCAGTATTTT
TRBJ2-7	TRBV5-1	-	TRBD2	CASSLGAGTTISYEQYF	TGCGCCAGCAGCTTGGGGGCCGGGACTACCATAAGCTACGAGCAGTACTTC
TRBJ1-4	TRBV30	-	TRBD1	CAWGNSGGAFTNEKLFF	TGTGCCTGGGGGAACTCAGGGGGCGCCTTTACTAATGAAAAACTGTTTTTT
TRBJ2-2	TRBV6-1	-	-	CASITRGTGELFF	TGTGCCAGCATTACAAGGGGTACCGGGGAGCTGTTTTTT
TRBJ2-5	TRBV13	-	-	CASSPLEGGQQETQYF	TGTGCCAGCAGCCCCCTCGAGGGAGGACAACAAGAGACCCAGTACTTC
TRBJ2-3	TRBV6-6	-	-	CASSYPLQRSADTQYF	TGTGCCAGCAGTTACCCCCTACAGCGGAGCGCAGATACGCAGTATTTT
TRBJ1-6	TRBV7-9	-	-	CASSLPGGPSPLHF	TGTGCCAGCAGCTTGCCCGGCGGTCCTTCACCCCTCCACTTT
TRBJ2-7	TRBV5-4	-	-	CASSRSGYEQYF	TGTGCCAGCAGCCGAAGCGGCTACGAGCAGTACTTC
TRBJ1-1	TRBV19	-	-	CASSITRYTEAFF	TGTGCCAGTAGTATAACTCGGTACACTGAAGCTTTCTTT
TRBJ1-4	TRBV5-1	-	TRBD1	CASSSGQGTNEKLFF	TGCGCCAGCAGCTCGGGACAGGGAACTAATGAAAAACTGTTTTTT
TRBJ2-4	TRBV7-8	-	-	CASSLALRGSAKNIQYF	TGTGCCAGCAGCTTAGCGCTAAGGGGGAGCGCCAAAAACATTCAGTACTTC
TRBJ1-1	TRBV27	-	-	CASSNMDTEAFF	TGTGCCAGCAGTAACATGGACACTGAAGCTTTCTTT
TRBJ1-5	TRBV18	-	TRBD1	CASSPPSGTGINSNQPQHF	TGTGCCAGCTCACCACCTTCCGGGACAGGGATTAATAGCAATCAGCCCCAGCATTTT
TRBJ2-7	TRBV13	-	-	CASSLVGQTYEQYF	TGTGCCAGCAGCTTAGTCGGACAGACCTACGAGCAGTACTTC
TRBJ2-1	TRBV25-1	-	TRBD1	CASSAGQGNYNEQFF	TGTGCCAGCAGTGCTGGACAGGGCAATTACAATGAGCAGTTCTTC
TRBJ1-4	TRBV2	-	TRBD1	CASRALTGGEKLFF	TGTGCCAGCAGGGCCCTGACAGGGGGCGAAAAACTGTTTTTT
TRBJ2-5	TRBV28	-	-	CASSLFLLKETQYF	TGTGCCAGCAGTTTGTTCTTACTCAAAGAGACCCAGTACTTC
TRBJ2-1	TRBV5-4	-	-	CASSFTGMNEQFF	TGTGCCAGCAGCTTTACAGGGATGAATGAGCAGTTCTTC
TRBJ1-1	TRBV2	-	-	CASSEGVNTEAFF	TGTGCCAGCAGTGAGGGCGTGAACACTGAAGCTTTCTTT
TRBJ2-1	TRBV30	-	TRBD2	CAWTRGGWEQFF	TGTGCCTGGACCCGGGGGGGTTGGGAGCAGTTCTTC
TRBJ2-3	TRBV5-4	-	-	CASSSQVLTDTQYF	TGTGCCAGCAGCTCCCAGGTTCTCACAGATACGCAGTATTTT
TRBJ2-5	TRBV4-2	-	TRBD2	CASSLGRAGETQYF	TGTGCCAGCAGCCTTGGGAGGGCGGGAGAGACCCAGTACTTC
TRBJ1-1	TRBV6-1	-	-	CASTRQENTEAFF	TGTGCCAGCACCCGACAGGAGAACACTGAAGCTTTCTTT
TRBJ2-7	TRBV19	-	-	CASSPRGSYEQYF	TGTGCCAGTAGCCCCCGGGGGTCCTACGAGCAGTACTTC
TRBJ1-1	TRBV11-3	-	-	CASSLRTVTEAFF	TGTGCCAGCAGCTTACGGACAGTCACTGAAGCTTTCTTT
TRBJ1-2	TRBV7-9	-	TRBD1	CASSSGTGHGYTF	TGTGCCAGCAGCTCCGGGACAGGTCATGGCTACACCTTC